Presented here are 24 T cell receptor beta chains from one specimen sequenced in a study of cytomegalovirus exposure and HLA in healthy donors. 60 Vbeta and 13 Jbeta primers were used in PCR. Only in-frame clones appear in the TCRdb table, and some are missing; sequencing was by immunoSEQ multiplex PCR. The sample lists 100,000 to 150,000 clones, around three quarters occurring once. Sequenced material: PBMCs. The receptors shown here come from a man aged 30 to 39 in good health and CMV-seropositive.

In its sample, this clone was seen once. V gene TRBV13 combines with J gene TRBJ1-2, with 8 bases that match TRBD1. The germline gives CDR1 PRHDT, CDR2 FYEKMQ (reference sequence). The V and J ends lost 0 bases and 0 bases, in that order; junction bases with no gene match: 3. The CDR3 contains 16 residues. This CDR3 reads CASSLGRGQTNYGYTF. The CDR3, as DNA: TGTGCCAGCAGCTTAGGCAGGGGGCAGACTAACTATGGCTACACCTTC.

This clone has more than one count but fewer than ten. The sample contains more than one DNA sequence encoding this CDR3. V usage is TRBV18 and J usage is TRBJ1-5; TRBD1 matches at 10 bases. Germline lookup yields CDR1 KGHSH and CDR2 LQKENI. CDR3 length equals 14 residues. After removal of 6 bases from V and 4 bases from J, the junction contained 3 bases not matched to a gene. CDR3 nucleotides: TGTGCCAGCTCCCGGACAGGGGGAAATCAGCCCCAGCATTTT. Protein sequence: CASSRTGGNQPQHF.

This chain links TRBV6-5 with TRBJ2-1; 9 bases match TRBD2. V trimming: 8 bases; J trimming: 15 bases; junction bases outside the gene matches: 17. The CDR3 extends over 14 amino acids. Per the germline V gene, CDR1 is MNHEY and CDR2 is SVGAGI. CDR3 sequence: CASEPWAGGQHLFF. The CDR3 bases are TGTGCCAGCGAACCTTGGGCGGGGGGGCAACACCTGTTCTTC.

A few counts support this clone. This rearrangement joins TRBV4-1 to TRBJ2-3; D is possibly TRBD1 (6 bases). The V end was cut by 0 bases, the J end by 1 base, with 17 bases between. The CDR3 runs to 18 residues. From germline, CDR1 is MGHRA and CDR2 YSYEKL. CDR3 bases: TGCGCCAGCAGCCAAGAATTCGGGTGGGGGCAGCGCACAGATACGCAGTATTTT. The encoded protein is CASSQEFGWGQRTDTQYF.

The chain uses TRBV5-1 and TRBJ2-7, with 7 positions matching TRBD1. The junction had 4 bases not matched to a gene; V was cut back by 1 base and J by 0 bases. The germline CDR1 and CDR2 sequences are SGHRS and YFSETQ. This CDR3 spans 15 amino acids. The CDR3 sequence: CASSLRTGGSYEQYF. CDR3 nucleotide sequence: TGCGCCAGCAGCTTGCGGACAGGCGGCTCCTACGAGCAGTACTTC.

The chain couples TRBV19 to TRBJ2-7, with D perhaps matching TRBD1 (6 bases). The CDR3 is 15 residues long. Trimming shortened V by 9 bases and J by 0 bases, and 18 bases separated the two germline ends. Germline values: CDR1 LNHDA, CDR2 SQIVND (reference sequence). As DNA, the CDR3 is TGTGCCAGCAGTGGGGGTAGGGGGTACTCCTACGAGCAGTACTTC. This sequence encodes CASSGGRGYSYEQYF.

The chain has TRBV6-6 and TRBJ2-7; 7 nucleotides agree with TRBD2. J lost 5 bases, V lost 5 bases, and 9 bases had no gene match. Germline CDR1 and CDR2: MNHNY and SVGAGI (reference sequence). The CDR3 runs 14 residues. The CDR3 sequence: CASSRSGAAHEQYF. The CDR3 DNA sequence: TGTGCCAGCAGTCGAAGCGGGGCCGCCCACGAGCAGTACTTC.

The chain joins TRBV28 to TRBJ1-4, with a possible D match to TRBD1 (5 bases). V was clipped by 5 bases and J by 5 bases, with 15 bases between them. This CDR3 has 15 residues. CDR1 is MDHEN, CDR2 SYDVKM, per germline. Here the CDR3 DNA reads TGTGCCAGCAGTCCTCTACAGGTTAGAAATGAAAAACTGTTTTTT. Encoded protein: CASSPLQVRNEKLFF.

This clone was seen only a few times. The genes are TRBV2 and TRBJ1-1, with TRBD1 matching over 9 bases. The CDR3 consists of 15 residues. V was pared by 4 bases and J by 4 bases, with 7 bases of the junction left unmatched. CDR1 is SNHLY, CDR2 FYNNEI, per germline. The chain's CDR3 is CASSALGQGSTEAFF. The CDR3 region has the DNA TGTGCCAGCAGTGCGTTGGGACAGGGAAGCACTGAAGCTTTCTTT.

The CDR3 bases are TGTGCGACGGCTGGGGCCGCGAAGAATGAGCAGTTCTTC. Residues: CATAGAAKNEQFF. The V and J genes are TRBV19 and TRBJ2-1; TRBD1 is a possible D gene (5 bases). This CDR3 has 13 residues. Germline CDR1 reads LNHDA; CDR2 reads SQIVND (reference sequence). The whole variable domain, filled in from reference TRBV19 and TRBJ2-1, reads DGGITQSPKYLFRKEGQNVTLSCEQNLNHDAMYWYRQDPGQGLRLIYYSQIVNDFQKGDIAEGYSVSREKKESFPLTVTSAQKNPTAFYLCATAGAAKNEQFFGPGTRLTVL.

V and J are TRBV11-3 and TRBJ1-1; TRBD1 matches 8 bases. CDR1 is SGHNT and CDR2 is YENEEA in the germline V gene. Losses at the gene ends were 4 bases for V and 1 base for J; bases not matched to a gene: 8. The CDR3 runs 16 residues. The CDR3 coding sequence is TGTGCCAGCAGCTCTTACCCCGGACAGGGGAACACTGAAGCTTTCTTT. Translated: CASSSYPGQGNTEAFF.

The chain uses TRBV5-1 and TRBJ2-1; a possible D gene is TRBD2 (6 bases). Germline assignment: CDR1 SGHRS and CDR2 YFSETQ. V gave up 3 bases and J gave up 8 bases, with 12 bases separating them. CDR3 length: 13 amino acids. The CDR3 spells CASSSTGGDEQFF. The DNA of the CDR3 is TGCGCCAGCAGCTCCACCGGGGGAGATGAGCAGTTCTTC.

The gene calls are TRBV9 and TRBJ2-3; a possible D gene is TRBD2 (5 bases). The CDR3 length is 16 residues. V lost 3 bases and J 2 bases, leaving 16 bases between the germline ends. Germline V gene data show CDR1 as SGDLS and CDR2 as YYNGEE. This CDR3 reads CASSGRLSGFTDTQYF. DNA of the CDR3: TGTGCCAGCAGCGGACGGCTCAGCGGTTTCACAGATACGCAGTATTTT.

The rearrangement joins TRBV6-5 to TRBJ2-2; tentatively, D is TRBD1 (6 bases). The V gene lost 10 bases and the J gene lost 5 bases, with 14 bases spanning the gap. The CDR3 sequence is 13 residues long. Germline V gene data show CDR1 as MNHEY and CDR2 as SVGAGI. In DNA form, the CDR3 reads TGTGCCATCCAGGGGTTCTTGACCGGGGAGCTGTTTTTT. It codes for CAIQGFLTGELFF.

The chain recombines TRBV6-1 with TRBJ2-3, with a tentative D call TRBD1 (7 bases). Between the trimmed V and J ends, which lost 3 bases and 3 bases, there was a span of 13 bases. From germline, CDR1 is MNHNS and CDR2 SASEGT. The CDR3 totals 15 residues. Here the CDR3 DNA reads TGTGCCAGCAGTGAGGCCAGGGGGGAGACAGATACGCAGTATTTT. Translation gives CASSEARGETDTQYF.

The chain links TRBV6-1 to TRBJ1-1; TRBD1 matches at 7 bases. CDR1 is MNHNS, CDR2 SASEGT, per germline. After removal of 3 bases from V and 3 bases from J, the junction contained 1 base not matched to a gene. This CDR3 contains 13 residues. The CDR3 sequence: CASSEGQHTEAFF. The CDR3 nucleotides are TGTGCCAGCAGTGAGGGACAGCACACTGAAGCTTTCTTT.

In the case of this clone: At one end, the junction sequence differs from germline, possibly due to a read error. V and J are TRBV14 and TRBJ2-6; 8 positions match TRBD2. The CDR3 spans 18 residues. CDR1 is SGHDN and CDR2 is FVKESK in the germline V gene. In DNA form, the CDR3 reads TGTGCCAGCAGCCCCCCGGACAGAGGGCTCGGGGGGGCCAACGGCCTGACTTTC. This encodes CASSPPDRGLGGANGLTF.

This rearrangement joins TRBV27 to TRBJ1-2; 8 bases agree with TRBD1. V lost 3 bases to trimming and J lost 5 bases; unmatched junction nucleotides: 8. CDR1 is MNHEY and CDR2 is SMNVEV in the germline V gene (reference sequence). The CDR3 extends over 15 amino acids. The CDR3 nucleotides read TGTGCCAGCAGTTTGAATTCCGGGACAGGATATGGCTACACCTTC. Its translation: CASSLNSGTGYGYTF.

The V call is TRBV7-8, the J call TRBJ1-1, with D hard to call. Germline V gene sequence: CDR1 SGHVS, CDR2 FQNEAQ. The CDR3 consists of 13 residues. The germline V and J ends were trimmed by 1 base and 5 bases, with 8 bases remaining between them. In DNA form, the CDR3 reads TGTGCCAGCAGCTTAGTCGAGGGAACTGAAGCTTTCTTT. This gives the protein CASSLVEGTEAFF.

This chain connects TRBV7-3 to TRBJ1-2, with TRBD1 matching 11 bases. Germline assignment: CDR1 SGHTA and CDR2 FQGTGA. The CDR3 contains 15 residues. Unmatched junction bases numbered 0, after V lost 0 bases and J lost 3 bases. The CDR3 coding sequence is TGTGCCAGCAGCTTAACGGGACAGGGGGACTATGGCTACACCTTC. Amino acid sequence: CASSLTGQGDYGYTF.

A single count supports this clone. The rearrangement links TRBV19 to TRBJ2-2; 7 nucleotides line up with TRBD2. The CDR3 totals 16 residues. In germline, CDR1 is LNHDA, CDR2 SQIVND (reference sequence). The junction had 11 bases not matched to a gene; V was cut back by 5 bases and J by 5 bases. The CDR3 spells CASSLSGDPRTGELFF. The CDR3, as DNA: TGTGCCAGTAGTCTCAGCGGGGACCCGAGAACCGGGGAGCTGTTTTTT.

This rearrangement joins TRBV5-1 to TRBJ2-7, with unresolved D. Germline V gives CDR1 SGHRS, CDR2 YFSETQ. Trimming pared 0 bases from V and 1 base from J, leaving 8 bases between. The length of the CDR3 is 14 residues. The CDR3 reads CASSLEARSYEQYF. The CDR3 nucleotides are TGCGCCAGCAGCTTGGAAGCTAGGTCCTACGAGCAGTACTTC.

CDR3 bases: TGTGCCATCAGAGACTTACAGGGATACACTGAAGCTTTCTTT. Its translation: CAIRDLQGYTEAFF. The chain recombines TRBV10-3 with TRBJ1-1, with D perhaps matching TRBD1 (6 bases). CDR3 size: 14 residues. V gave up 6 bases and J gave up 3 bases, with 14 bases separating them. Germline CDR1 reads ENHRY; CDR2 reads SYGVKD.

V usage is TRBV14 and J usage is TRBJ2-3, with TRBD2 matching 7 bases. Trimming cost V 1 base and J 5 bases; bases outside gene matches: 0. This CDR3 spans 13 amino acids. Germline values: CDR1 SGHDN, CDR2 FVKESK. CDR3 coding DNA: TGTGCCAGCAGCCAAGGGGGGGGAGATACGCAGTATTTT. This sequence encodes CASSQGGGDTQYF.